This T cell receptor beta chain was obtained from a study of T cell responses to AZD1222 COVID-19 vaccine. Overall study findings and caveats: The donors showed a predominance of white British ancestry and of females, with possible underestimation of clonal diversity. No repertoire was sampled before or during the peak T cell response, only after it.

This clone appeared a single time. No antigen is known for it. This CDR3 is 14 amino acids long. Germline V gives CDR1 SGDLS, CDR2 YYNGEE. Trimming cost V 1 base and J 5 bases; bases outside gene matches: 6. The data were produced by immunoSEQ multiplex PCR, yet TCRdb's version contains in-frame clones alone and is incomplete. The data contain about 180,000 clones, 80% to 95% of them seen just once; the ten biggest clones take up 1.5% to 2%. The J gene is TRBJ2-7, the V gene TRBV9; 7 bases map to TRBD2. This material consisted of peripheral blood, taken 28 days after the second AZD1222 dose. The TCR comes from an adult who received the AZD1222 COVID-19 vaccine. Written as DNA, the CDR3 is TGTGCCAGCAGCGTATTCCCTAGCGGTGACGAGCAGTACTTC. Amino acid sequence: CASSVFPSGDEQYF.